The 17 T cell receptor beta chains reported below all come from one sample, sequenced in a study of T cell responses to AZD1222 COVID-19 vaccine. Measured with immunoSEQ multiplex PCR; TCRdb has only the in-frame clones, and not every one. The table includes 70,000 to 75,000 clones, 70% to 90% detected once. The sequences come from peripheral blood, collected 28 days after the second AZD1222 dose. These receptors came from an adult who received the AZD1222 COVID-19 vaccine.

CDR3 loop: CASGPYNSPLHF. The CDR3 bases are TGTGCCAGCGGACCTTATAATTCACCCCTCCACTTT. This chain connects TRBV28 to TRBJ1-6; D is unclear. Per the germline V gene, CDR1 is MDHEN and CDR2 is SYDVKM. The CDR3 covers 12 residues. Deletions cut 8 bases from V and 4 bases from J, with 6 bases between. Using reference TRBV28 and TRBJ1-6 for the parts outside the CDR3, the full variable domain is DVKVTQSSRYLVKRTGEKVFLECVQDMDHENMFWYRQDPGLGLRLIYFSYDVKMKEKGDIPEGYSVSREKKERFSLILESASTNQTSMYLCASGPYNSPLHFGNGTRLTVT.

This chain links TRBV9 with TRBJ2-5, with TRBD1 matching over 9 bases. J gave up 3 bases and V 4 bases, and 10 bases lay outside the gene matches. The CDR3 has 16 residues. Looked up from germline, CDR1 is SGDLS and CDR2 is YYNGEE. The CDR3 is CASSLGTGGREETQYF. In nucleotides, the CDR3 is TGTGCCAGCAGCCTAGGAACAGGGGGCAGAGAAGAGACCCAGTACTTC. The full variable domain, with the rest looked up from reference TRBV9 and TRBJ2-5, is DSGVTQTPKHLITATGQRVTLRCSPRSGDLSVYWYQQSLDQGLQFLIQYYNGEERAKGNILERFSAQQFPDLHSELNLSSLELGDSALYFCASSLGTGGREETQYFGPGTRLLVL.

The V call is TRBV2, the J call TRBJ2-1, with unresolved D. Germline values: CDR1 SNHLY, CDR2 FYNNEI. V lost 2 bases and J 3 bases, leaving 17 bases between the germline ends. The CDR3 has 17 amino acids. CDR3 region: CASSESQDGIFYNEQFF. CDR3 coding DNA: TGTGCCAGCAGTGAATCTCAGGACGGCATTTTCTACAATGAGCAGTTCTTC.

V is TRBV7-2 and J is TRBJ2-3; weak D call: TRBD2 (6 bases). The germline CDR1 and CDR2 sequences are SGHTA and FQGNSA. The V end lost 4 bases, the J end lost 1 base, and 12 bases lay between the germline ends. The CDR3 consists of 15 residues. The CDR3 bases are TGTGCCAGCAGCTCGACTAGGGGTGGCACAGATACGCAGTATTTT. Protein product: CASSSTRGGTDTQYF. Full variable domain (rest looked up from reference TRBV7-2 and TRBJ2-3): GAGVSQSPSNKVTEKGKDVELRCDPISGHTALYWYRQSLGQGLEFLIYFQGNSAPDKSGLPSDRFSAERTGGSVSTLTIQRTQQEDSAVYLCASSSTRGGTDTQYFGPGTRLTVL.

This clone was found once. CDR3 loop: CASSFPGTSGNLNEQFF. The CDR3, as DNA: TGTGCCAGCAGCTTCCCGGGGACTAGCGGAAATTTAAATGAGCAGTTCTTC. The chain joins TRBV13 to TRBJ2-1; 11 bases match TRBD2. This CDR3 region has 17 residues. Germline V gene data show CDR1 as PRHDT and CDR2 as FYEKMQ (reference sequence). Germline trimming cut 3 bases from V and 7 bases from J; bases unmatched to any gene: 11.

CDR3 DNA sequence: TGCGCCAGCAGCCAATCCCCCGGCAGACAATCCTACAATGAGCAGTTCTTC. Its protein is CASSQSPGRQSYNEQFF. The J gene is TRBJ2-1, the V gene TRBV4-3; D unresolved. Germline assignment: CDR1 LGHNA and CDR2 YSLEER. The ends were cut back, 2 bases at V and 1 base at J, with 15 bases in the middle. The CDR3 consists of 17 residues.

J is TRBJ1-1 and V is TRBV5-1; 9 nucleotides line up with TRBD1. Germline loops: CDR1 SGHRS, CDR2 YFSETQ. There are 14 residues in the CDR3. V lost 4 bases to trimming and J lost 4 bases; unmatched junction nucleotides: 5. The CDR3 loop reads CASSIQGAGTEAFF. For the CDR3, the DNA is TGCGCCAGCAGCATACAGGGGGCGGGCACTGAAGCTTTCTTT.

The CDR3 region is CASSPPTWASGIQETQYF. The DNA for the CDR3 is TGTGCCAGCAGCCCCCCCACGTGGGCTAGCGGTATTCAAGAGACCCAGTACTTC. The chain carries TRBV9 and TRBJ2-5, with 7 bases aligning to TRBD2. CDR1 SGDLS and CDR2 YYNGEE come from the germline V gene. V was pared by 4 bases and J by 2 bases, with 17 bases of the junction left unmatched. The CDR3 sequence is 18 residues long. The whole variable domain, filled in from reference TRBV9 and TRBJ2-5, reads DSGVTQTPKHLITATGQRVTLRCSPRSGDLSVYWYQQSLDQGLQFLIQYYNGEERAKGNILERFSAQQFPDLHSELNLSSLELGDSALYFCASSPPTWASGIQETQYFGPGTRLLVL.

DNA for the CDR3: TGTGCCAGCAGCGGGGACATGCAGGCGACAGATACGCAGTATTTT. The encoded protein is CASSGDMQATDTQYF. The chain employs TRBV21-1 and TRBJ2-3; no DNA check was done on the table's D call, TRBD1. TRBV21-1 is shown as a pseudogene. This CDR3 contains 15 residues.

This chain joins TRBV10-3 and TRBJ1-1; D perhaps matches TRBD1 (6 bases). Trimming took 0 bases from V and 6 from J, leaving 17 bases between them. The CDR3 has 16 amino acids. Germline V lookup: CDR1 ENHRY, CDR2 SYGVKD. The CDR3 DNA sequence: TGTGCCATCAGTGAGTCTCGAGCCACAGGGTCTGCTGAAGCTTTCTTT. Translated, it gives CAISESRATGSAEAFF.

The chain recombines TRBV20-1 with TRBJ1-1, with a possible D match to TRBD1 (5 bases). V lost 4 bases and J 7 bases, leaving 10 bases between the germline ends. The CDR3 has 11 amino acids. From germline, CDR1 is DFQATT and CDR2 SNEGSKA (reference sequence). DNA for the CDR3: TGCAGTGCTACTAACCAGGGTGAAGCTTTCTTT. This encodes CSATNQGEAFF.

The chain employs TRBV2 and TRBJ1-3; D is unresolved. The CDR3 extends over 12 amino acids. Germline loops: CDR1 SNHLY, CDR2 FYNNEI. V was cut by 4 bases and J by 2 bases, with 3 bases left in between. In DNA form, the CDR3 reads TGTGCCAGCAGTGCCGCTGGAAACACCATATATTTT. Encoded protein: CASSAAGNTIYF.

The chain uses TRBV7-9 and TRBJ2-7, with 11 bases lining up with TRBD1. The germline V gene encodes CDR1 SEHNR and CDR2 FQNEAQ (reference sequence). CDR3 length equals 14 residues. V trimming: 4 bases; J trimming: 3 bases; junction bases outside the gene matches: 2. The CDR3 sequence is CASSWGTGGYEQYF. CDR3 DNA: TGTGCCAGCAGCTGGGGGACAGGGGGCTACGAGCAGTACTTC. Combining the CDR3 with reference TRBV7-9 and TRBJ2-7 gives the whole variable domain DTGVSQNPRHKITKRGQNVTFRCDPISEHNRLYWYRQTLGQGPEFLTYFQNEAQLEKSRLLSDRFSAERPKGSFSTLEIQRTEQGDSAMYLCASSWGTGGYEQYFGPGTRLTVT.

V usage is TRBV7-3 and J usage is TRBJ2-3; no firm D call. Germline V gene lookup returns CDR1 SGHTA and CDR2 FQGTGA. The ends were cut back, 4 bases at V and 3 bases at J, with 8 bases in the middle. There are 13 residues in the CDR3. The CDR3 DNA sequence: TGTGCCAGCAGCTCCCTCTTTACAGATACGCAGTATTTT. Its protein is CASSSLFTDTQYF. Drawing the rest from reference TRBV7-3 and TRBJ2-3, the complete variable domain is GAGVSQTPSNKVTEKGKYVELRCDPISGHTALYWYRQSLGQGPEFLIYFQGTGAADDSGLPNDRFFAVRPEGSVSTLKIQRTERGDSAVYLCASSSLFTDTQYFGPGTRLTVL.

V gene TRBV9 combines with J gene TRBJ2-3, with 12 positions matching TRBD2. Germline loops: CDR1 SGDLS, CDR2 YYNGEE. Unmatched junction bases numbered 11, after V lost 1 base and J lost 5 bases. The CDR3 is 18 residues long. The CDR3 coding sequence is TGTGCCAGCAGCGTAACTTCTCGTCCGGGACTAGCGGGAGATACGCAGTATTTT. This translates into CASSVTSRPGLAGDTQYF.

The rearrangement links TRBV19 to TRBJ1-5; no reliable D call. Trimming removed 3 bases from V and 5 bases from J, with 14 bases in between. In germline, CDR1 is LNHDA, CDR2 SQIVND (reference sequence). The length of the CDR3 is 15 residues. The CDR3: CASSIGGFGDQPQHF. The CDR3 DNA is TGTGCCAGTAGTATCGGCGGCTTCGGCGATCAGCCCCAGCATTTT.

The V call is TRBV19, the J call TRBJ2-4; 7 nucleotides agree with TRBD1. The V and J ends lost 2 bases and 9 bases, in that order; junction bases with no gene match: 7. The germline gives CDR1 LNHDA, CDR2 SQIVND (reference sequence). The CDR3 sequence is 14 residues long. This CDR3 is CASSIREGGTIQYF. The CDR3 bases are TGTGCCAGTAGTATACGCGAAGGGGGCACCATTCAGTACTTC.